A single sample gave rise to the 32 T cell receptor beta chains below, sequenced in a study of Graves' ophthalmopathy and Graves' hyperthyroidism. TCR beta CDR3 regions were amplified from RNA transcripts. A first-round RT-PCR used HTBI primers, followed by a second-round multiplex PCR. TCRdb used MiXCR to reprocess the multiplex PCR reads, holding one entry per CDR3 protein. The sample records roughly 500,000 distinct CDR3 sequences, roughly 14% being singletons. The material sequenced was blood. These receptors came from a woman in her twenties or thirties with Graves' ophthalmopathy.

The chain links TRBV11-1 to TRBJ2-7; 8 bases align to TRBD1. The V segment lost 3 bases and the J segment 3 bases; nucleotides outside the gene matches: 7. Germline CDR1 is SGHAT and CDR2 is FQDESV (reference sequence). The CDR3 spans 15 residues. This CDR3 reads CASSFDRGVFYEQYF. In DNA, the CDR3 is TGTGCCAGCAGCTTTGACAGGGGTGTTTTCTACGAGCAGTACTTC.

This clonotype has a handful of counts. The chain has TRBV28 and TRBJ2-7; D is perhaps TRBD1 (6 bases). The CDR3 consists of 14 residues. The V end lost 6 bases, the J end lost 3 bases, and 15 bases lay between the germline ends. Germline V gene lookup returns CDR1 MDHEN and CDR2 SYDVKM. CDR3 protein: CASSPPPRGYEQYF. The CDR3 DNA reads TGTGCCAGCAGCCCCCCCCCCAGGGGCTACGAGCAGTACTTC.

This clonotype was found many times. The chain is built from TRBV2 and TRBJ1-2, with TRBD1 identical over 9 bases. CDR1 and CDR2 (germline): SNHLY, FYNNEI. The CDR3 totals 15 residues. V shed 6 bases and J 3 bases; nucleotides not matched to a gene: 8. CDR3 region: CASRDGRTGDYGYTF. In nucleotides, the CDR3 is TGTGCCAGCAGGGATGGGAGGACAGGGGACTATGGCTACACCTTC.

Many counts were recorded for this clonotype. The J gene is TRBJ2-5, the V gene TRBV27; the match to TRBD2 covers 8 bases. Germline CDR1 is MNHEY and CDR2 is SMNVEV (reference sequence). After removal of 5 bases from V and 5 bases from J, the junction contained 16 bases not matched to a gene. The CDR3 totals 17 residues. CDR3 sequence reads: CASSPTPAGAVRETQYF. CDR3 DNA sequence: TGTGCCAGCAGTCCGACCCCAGCGGGAGCGGTCCGTGAGACCCAGTACTTC.

The gene calls are TRBV14 and TRBJ1-1; 7 nucleotides line up with TRBD1. The CDR3 has 15 residues. With V trimmed by 4 bases and J by 1 base, 6 bases remained unmatched. Germline V lookup: CDR1 SGHDN, CDR2 FVKESK. The CDR3 protein is CASSPTGRGNTEAFF. The CDR3 nucleotides are TGTGCCAGCAGCCCGACAGGGAGAGGGAACACTGAAGCTTTCTTT.

This clonotype was seen a handful of times. The chain couples TRBV5-4 to TRBJ1-1, with 8 bases lining up with TRBD1. Germline CDR1 SGHNT, CDR2 YYREEE (reference sequence). J gave up 3 bases and V 4 bases, and 8 bases lay outside the gene matches. This CDR3 is built from 15 residues. The DNA for the CDR3 is TGTGCCAGCAGCCGTGACAGGGGCGAGTACACTGAAGCTTTCTTT. The encoded protein is CASSRDRGEYTEAFF.

This clonotype occurred many times. The chain links TRBV25-1 to TRBJ2-7; 8 nucleotides agree with TRBD2. The CDR3 runs to 15 residues. Germline CDR1 is MGHDK and CDR2 is SYGVNS. V was clipped by 2 bases and J by 1 base; unmatched bases: 4. CDR3 bases: TGTGCCAGCAGTGAAGGAAGCGGGAGATCCTACGAGCAGTACTTC. Its translation is CASSEGSGRSYEQYF.

This clonotype appeared many times. V and J are TRBV7-3 and TRBJ1-1, with 8 bases lining up with TRBD1. Germline V gene data show CDR1 as SGHTA and CDR2 as FQGTGA. After removal of 5 bases from V and 6 bases from J, the junction contained 5 bases not matched to a gene. CDR3 length: 13 residues. CDR3 nucleotides: TGTGCCAGCAGCCCAACAGGGGGGGCTGAAGCTTTCTTT. Translation: CASSPTGGAEAFF. The full variable domain, rest sourced from reference TRBV7-3 and TRBJ1-1, is GAGVSQTPSNKVTEKGKYVELRCDPISGHTALYWYRQSLGQGPEFLIYFQGTGAADDSGLPNDRFFAVRPEGSVSTLKIQRTERGDSAVYLCASSPTGGAEAFFGQGTRLTVV.

This clonotype was counted many times. This chain uses TRBV28 with TRBJ1-1; D remains unclear. This CDR3 has 15 residues. Trimming removed 1 base from V and 1 base from J, with 10 bases in between. The germline V gene encodes CDR1 MDHEN and CDR2 SYDVKM. CDR3 loop: CASSLSGPWNTEAFF. In nucleotides, the CDR3 is TGTGCCAGCAGTTTATCCGGGCCATGGAACACTGAAGCTTTCTTT.

This clonotype was observed many times. The chain uses TRBV28 and TRBJ1-5, with D possibly matching TRBD1 (5 bases). The CDR3 totals 15 residues. The V end was cut by 4 bases, the J end by 0 bases, with 10 bases between. Looked up from germline, CDR1 is MDHEN and CDR2 is SYDVKM. The DNA for the CDR3 is TGTGCCAGCAGTTCCTGGACACATAGCAATCAGCCCCAGCATTTT. It is translated as CASSSWTHSNQPQHF.

J is TRBJ1-2 and V is TRBV20-1; TRBD1 might be the D (6 bases). The length of the CDR3 is 13 residues. Per germline, CDR1 DFQATT and CDR2 SNEGSKA (reference sequence). V was cut by 6 bases and J by 4 bases, with 15 bases left in between. The CDR3 nucleotides read TGCAGTGCGAAAACAGGGTGGGGCTATGGCTACACCTTC. Protein: CSAKTGWGYGYTF.

J is TRBJ1-1 and V is TRBV7-2, with D tentatively TRBD1 (5 bases). Germline V gives CDR1 SGHTA, CDR2 FQGNSA. CDR3 length: 14 amino acids. The V and J ends lost 3 bases and 6 bases respectively, with 14 bases between them. This chain's CDR3 is CASSFRRDESEAFF. The CDR3 DNA follows: TGTGCCAGCAGCTTTCGCAGGGATGAATCTGAAGCTTTCTTT.

This chain uses TRBV6-2 or TRBV6-3 with TRBJ1-5; D gene ambiguous. This CDR3 spans 14 amino acids. Germline-derived CDR1 and CDR2 are MNHEY and SVGEGT. V was clipped by 2 bases and J by 6 bases, with 11 bases between them. CDR3 protein: CASSYGVGGQPQHF. In DNA form, the CDR3 reads TGTGCCAGCAGTTACGGAGTCGGTGGTCAGCCCCAGCATTTT.

This clonotype showed up many times. V is TRBV29-1 and J is TRBJ2-2; 7 bases map to TRBD2. CDR1 SQVTM and CDR2 ANQGSEA come from the germline V gene. The CDR3 runs 15 residues. V dropped 6 bases and J dropped 4; count of bases not matched to a gene: 11. The CDR3 loop is CSVDRGAGSTGELFF. CDR3 bases: TGCAGCGTGGATCGGGGAGCGGGATCCACCGGGGAGCTGTTTTTT.

This clonotype was observed at least ten times. The CDR3 here is CSARDPEGQYYSPLHF. For the CDR3, the DNA is TGCAGTGCTAGAGATCCAGAGGGACAGTATTATTCACCCCTCCACTTT. The chain recombines TRBV20-1 with TRBJ1-6; 7 bases are a match to TRBD1. Germline assignment: CDR1 DFQATT and CDR2 SNEGSKA (reference sequence). CDR3 length: 16 amino acids. Losses at the gene ends were 0 bases for V and 8 bases for J; bases not matched to a gene: 10.

This clonotype appeared many times. V usage is TRBV11-2 and J usage is TRBJ2-7, with unresolved D. CDR1 and CDR2 (germline): SGHAT, FQNNGV. The V end was cut by 2 bases, the J end by 6 bases, with 5 bases between. CDR3 length equals 11 residues. This CDR3 reads CASSLRIEQYF. CDR3 nucleotide sequence: TGTGCCAGCAGCTTAAGGATCGAGCAGTACTTC.

This clonotype was picked up many times. The chain carries TRBV4-2 and TRBJ2-5, with 12 bases identical to TRBD2. The V gene end was trimmed by 0 bases and the J gene end by 1 base; junction bases not matched to a gene: 6. Germline values: CDR1 LGHNA, CDR2 YNFKEQ. CDR3 length equals 18 residues. The CDR3 DNA sequence: TGTGCCAGCAGCCAAGACCTAGCGGGGGGGAGGGGCCAAGAGACCCAGTACTTC. Its protein product is CASSQDLAGGRGQETQYF.

This clonotype was seen many times. The chain couples TRBV27 to TRBJ1-2; weak D call: TRBD1 (6 bases). The CDR3 runs to 15 residues. The germline V and J ends were trimmed by 3 bases and 2 bases, with 13 bases remaining between them. Per germline, CDR1 MNHEY and CDR2 SMNVEV (reference sequence). CDR3 sequence (DNA): TGTGCCAGCAGTTTGGGAGGGGGAGGGAACTATGGCTACACCTTC. This sequence encodes CASSLGGGGNYGYTF.

This clonotype appeared many times. The chain couples TRBV7-9 to TRBJ2-7; 7 nucleotides match TRBD1. The V segment lost 5 bases and the J segment 3 bases; nucleotides outside the gene matches: 4. Germline assignment: CDR1 SEHNR and CDR2 FQNEAQ (reference sequence). This CDR3 has 13 amino acids. The CDR3 here is CASSRDSDYEQYF. The DNA for the CDR3 is TGTGCCAGCAGCCGGGACAGTGACTACGAGCAGTACTTC.

The table lists this clonotype with a few counts. The chain joins TRBV3-1 to TRBJ1-2; no reliable D call. The CDR3 consists of 13 residues. Trimming removed 1 base at V and 7 bases at J, with 10 bases between. Germline V gene sequence: CDR1 LGHDT, CDR2 YNNKEL (reference sequence). CDR3 protein: CASSQGQFAGYTF. The DNA for the CDR3 is TGTGCCAGCAGCCAAGGACAATTCGCTGGCTACACCTTC.

This clonotype was counted ten times or more. The rearrangement uses TRBV12-3 or TRBV12-4 and TRBJ2-7; a possible D gene is TRBD2 (6 bases). The ends were cut back, 3 bases at V and 6 bases at J, with 12 bases in the middle. The CDR3 is 13 residues long. The CDR3 protein is CASSFRGNGEQYF. The CDR3 DNA sequence: TGTGCCAGCAGTTTTCGGGGGAATGGCGAGCAGTACTTC.

V is TRBV24-1 and J is TRBJ1-5; D call uncertain. The germline CDR1 and CDR2 sequences are KGHDR and SFDVKD. The V gene lost 5 bases and the J gene lost 7 bases, with 11 bases spanning the gap. The CDR3 extends over 13 amino acids. The CDR3 DNA reads as TGTGCCACCAGTGTCGGGGTCCGGCAGCCCCAGCATTTT. It translates to CATSVGVRQPQHF.

J is TRBJ1-2 and V is TRBV6-2 or TRBV6-3; 7 bases agree with TRBD1. There are 15 residues in the CDR3. The V and J ends lost 2 bases and 4 bases, in that order; junction bases with no gene match: 7. CDR1 and CDR2 (germline): MNHEY, SVGEGT. The CDR3 DNA reads TGTGCCAGCAGTTACGCGCGAGGGGGCATCTATGGCTACACCTTC. This encodes CASSYARGGIYGYTF.

In this sample, this clonotype turned up many times. The chain recombines TRBV6-4 with TRBJ1-6; 10 positions agree with TRBD1. Looked up from germline, CDR1 is MRHNA and CDR2 is SNTAGT. Unmatched junction bases numbered 14, after V lost 6 bases and J lost 0 bases. The CDR3 has 20 residues. The CDR3 nucleotides read TGTGCCAGCAGCCCCGGGACAGGGGTATTCTCAAGCTCCTATAATTCACCCCTCCACTTT. Translated: CASSPGTGVFSSSYNSPLHF.

In this sample, this clonotype turned up many times. J is TRBJ2-7 and V is TRBV27; D might be TRBD1 (5 bases). The CDR3 sequence is 16 residues long. Germline V gene data show CDR1 as MNHEY and CDR2 as SMNVEV (reference sequence). V lost 4 bases and J lost 3, with 19 bases in between. The CDR3 protein is CASSSAGPPYRYEQYF. For the CDR3, the DNA is TGTGCCAGCAGTTCCGCAGGGCCCCCCTACCGCTACGAGCAGTACTTC.

At least ten counts were recorded for this clonotype. This rearrangement joins TRBV6-2 or TRBV6-3 to TRBJ1-1; no clear D gene. From germline, CDR1 is MNHEY and CDR2 SVGEGT. This CDR3 region has 12 residues. V lost 6 bases and J lost 8, with 13 bases in between. CDR3 region: CASSSVGEEAFF. CDR3 bases: TGTGCCAGCAGCAGCGTTGGGGAGGAAGCTTTCTTT.

A few counts support this clonotype. The CDR3 here is CASSSSSGTATNTEAFF. CDR3 nucleotide sequence: TGTGCCAGCAGCTCGTCGTCTGGCACAGCTACTAACACTGAAGCTTTCTTT. The gene calls are TRBV5-6 and TRBJ1-1; D remains unclear. This CDR3 is 17 amino acids long. Germline CDR1 and CDR2: SGHDT and YYEEEE. V was cut by 3 bases and J by 2 bases, with 20 bases left in between.

On this clonotype: At one end, the junction sequence differs from germline, possibly due to a read error. The V and J genes are TRBV6-1 and TRBJ1-2; tentative D call: TRBD1 (5 bases). The CDR3 spans 16 residues. Germline V gene lookup returns CDR1 MNHNS and CDR2 SASEGT. Written as DNA, the CDR3 is TGTGCCAGCAGACCTACCCCCGGGGTATGGGGCTATGGTTACACCTTC. This translates into CASRPTPGVWGYGYTF.

This chain joins TRBV28 and TRBJ2-7; perhaps D is TRBD1 or TRBD2 (5 bases each). Germline assignment: CDR1 MDHEN and CDR2 SYDVKM. The CDR3 contains 15 residues. V lost 10 bases and J 2 bases, leaving 21 bases between the germline ends. CDR3 DNA: TGTGCCACGACAAATCCGGGACGGCCACCCTACGAGCAGTACTTC. This gives the protein CATTNPGRPPYEQYF. The whole variable domain, remainder taken from reference TRBV28 and TRBJ2-7, is DVKVTQSSRYLVKRTGEKVFLECVQDMDHENMFWYRQDPGLGLRLIYFSYDVKMKEKGDIPEGYSVSREKKERFSLILESASTNQTSMYLCATTNPGRPPYEQYFGPGTRLTVT.

The sample holds many counts of this clonotype. The V gene is TRBV14, the J gene TRBJ2-7; weak D call: TRBD1 (6 bases). The CDR3 runs to 15 residues. V lost 5 bases and J lost 0, with 14 bases in between. CDR1 and CDR2 from the germline V gene are SGHDN and FVKESK. The CDR3 spells CASSSRDTRSYEQYF. CDR3 in DNA: TGTGCCAGCAGCTCTCGGGACACTCGCTCCTACGAGCAGTACTTC.

This clonotype has just a few counts. This may arise from a read error, as a much more abundant clone is one base away. The V and J genes are TRBV27 and TRBJ2-7; 9 bases align to TRBD1. This CDR3 contains 14 residues. CDR1 and CDR2 (germline): MNHEY, SMNVEV (reference sequence). Losses at the gene ends were 8 bases for V and 2 bases for J; bases not matched to a gene: 7. CDR3 nucleotide sequence: TGTGCCAGCTACCACCGACAGGGGGCCTACGAGCAGTACTTC. It encodes CASYHRQGAYEQYF.

This clonotype was observed at least ten times. The chain is built from TRBV29-1 and TRBJ2-2; D call uncertain. Trimming cost V 0 bases and J 5 bases, with 13 bases left between them. Germline V gene data show CDR1 as SQVTM and CDR2 as ANQGSEA. The length of the CDR3 is 15 residues. The CDR3 protein is CSVEDPRFGTGELFF. The CDR3 DNA is TGCAGCGTTGAAGATCCACGGTTCGGTACCGGGGAGCTGTTTTTT.